This entry concerns a single TCR beta chain. This clonotype appeared many times. Its recognized antigen is unknown. Base qualities are missing; no much larger clone stands one base away. The sample comes from a study of response to subunit inactivated influenza vaccine (dated by TCRdb to between 2018 and 2020). For context, the study as a whole: Deep quantitative profiling of the T cell receptor repertoire was used in the study to follow responses to a trivalent subunit inactivated influenza vaccine. Overall study results and their limits: The authors suggested that each seasonal influenza vaccination may recruit only a limited number of new T cells.

The library came from RT-PCR. Sequenced using an Illumina HiSeq 2500. Using fastp at Q25 and MiXCR, TCRdb reprocessed the public reads and kept productive beta chains. CDR3 protein sequences are deduplicated, and each keeps its most common genes and DNA. The sample table lists about 780,000 distinct CDR3 sequences, around 20% of them with a count of one. The ten largest clonotypes hold approximately 11% of the sample. The CDR3 starts with the cysteine, ends with the phenylalanine, and has 14 residues. The CDR3 DNA has 42 bases and is translated from base 1. The germline V gene gives CDR1 as SGHRS and CDR2 as YFSETQ. Trimming accounts for 4 bases at V and 2 bases at J, while the number of junction bases matched to no gene is 4.

The sequence joins TRBV5-1 to TRBJ2-3; 7 central bases correspond to TRBD1. This sequence was found in a middle-aged man who received an inactivated influenza vaccine. Donor details come from another sample of the same person, matched by shared clones. Sequences were derived from PBMCs from blood, sampled about 5 days after vaccination. The DNA reads as follows: TGCGCCAGCAGCCTGGGACAGAACACAGATACGCAGTATTTT. It codes for CASSLGQNTDTQYF.